Given below is one T cell receptor beta chain in context. Antigen: not known. The junction and the germline gene differ at one end; a read error may be behind it. Assay: immunoSEQ multiplex PCR; the TCRdb copy retains only in-frame clones and omits some. The repertoire holds tens of thousands of clones, around 90% seen once, with approximately 16% in the top ten. Germline V gives CDR1 DFQATT, CDR2 SNEGSKA (reference sequence). The CDR3 length is 11 residues. The data stem from a study of radiotherapy plus CTLA-4 blockade in lung cancer. The overall study: Objective response rate was more than 15%; disease control rate, 31%.

Points from the study as a whole: Once radiotherapy plus ipilimumab had been given, TCR clones derived from tumor expanded in blood.

This TCR was recovered from a human donor with non-small cell lung cancer that progressed on radiotherapy plus ipilimumab. This sequence joins TRBV20-1 and TRBJ2-3, with 13 bases aligning to TRBD2. Here the sequenced sample was peripheral blood, taken from a patient treated with radiotherapy plus ipilimumab. CDR3 protein: CSARTSGGMNF. The CDR3 nucleotides read TGCAGTGCTCGGACTAGCGGGGGAATGAATTTT.